Following are 26 T cell receptor beta chains from one sample sequenced in a study of CD8+ T cells in alopecia areata. Treatment described: oral pan-JAK inhibitor, 5-10 mg twice daily. Extraction and reverse transcription of RNA yielded cDNA as the sequencing template. Only in-frame clones appear in the TCRdb table, and some are missing; sequencing was by immunoSEQ multiplex PCR. The table lists 180,000 or so clones, roughly half of them singletons. This material consisted of CD8+ T cells sorted from blood, taken between weeks 51 and 52, from a patient treated with tofacitinib. These receptors were collected from a human donor with alopecia areata.

CDR3: CASSRLTAGTGGKVNTEAFF. The CDR3 coding sequence is TGCGCCAGCAGCCGGCTAACCGCCGGGACAGGGGGCAAGGTGAACACTGAAGCTTTCTTT. This chain uses TRBV4-3 with TRBJ1-1, with 12 bases aligning to TRBD1. The CDR3 consists of 20 residues. Germline V lookup: CDR1 LGHNA, CDR2 YSLEER. Trimming at V came to 4 bases and at J to 0 bases, leaving 15 bases not matched to a gene.

The rearrangement joins TRBV9 to TRBJ2-7; tentatively, D is TRBD1 or TRBD2 (6 bases each). This CDR3 is built from 15 residues. Looked up from germline, CDR1 is SGDLS and CDR2 is YYNGEE. V was clipped by 4 bases and J by 4 bases, with 18 bases between them. This CDR3 reads CASSPRGDKNYEQYF. The CDR3 DNA is TGTGCCAGCAGCCCGAGGGGGGACAAAAATTACGAGCAGTACTTC.

This clone appeared many times. The chain employs TRBV7-6 and TRBJ1-3; tentatively, D is TRBD1 (6 bases). The ends were cut back, 3 bases at V and 0 bases at J, with 12 bases in the middle. The germline CDR1 and CDR2 sequences are SGHVS and FNYEAQ. This CDR3 contains 16 residues. CDR3 region: CASSFGQGISGNTIYF. For the CDR3, the DNA is TGTGCCAGCAGCTTTGGCCAGGGGATCTCTGGAAACACCATATATTTT.

This clone was picked up one time. The chain links TRBV4-3 to TRBJ2-1; tentative D call: TRBD2 (6 bases). Germline V gene sequence: CDR1 LGHNA, CDR2 YSLEER. CDR3 length equals 15 residues. V lost 0 bases, J lost 7 bases, and 13 bases lay in between. The CDR3 bases are TGCGCCAGCAGCCAAGACGGGGTGGGGAGGAATGAGCAGTTCTTC. Residues: CASSQDGVGRNEQFF.

The chain employs TRBV5-4 and TRBJ2-1; TRBD2 matches at 9 bases. Losses at the gene ends were 0 bases for V and 8 bases for J; bases not matched to a gene: 6. Germline lookup yields CDR1 SGHNT and CDR2 YYREEE (reference sequence). The CDR3 is made up of 15 amino acids. Written as DNA, the CDR3 is TGTGCCAGCAGCTTGGCCCTAGCGGGGAGGGATGAGCAGTTCTTC. Amino acid sequence: CASSLALAGRDEQFF.

This clone was seen a handful of times. The J gene is TRBJ1-1, the V gene TRBV19, with D uncertain. This CDR3 region has 14 residues. Per the germline V gene, CDR1 is LNHDA and CDR2 is SQIVND (reference sequence). Trimming shortened V by 5 bases and J by 0 bases, and 10 bases separated the two germline ends. CDR3 bases: TGTGCCAGTAGTTCCCAGGAGGTGAACACTGAAGCTTTCTTT. Translated, it gives CASSSQEVNTEAFF. Together with reference TRBV19 and TRBJ1-1, the CDR3 gives the full variable domain: DGGITQSPKYLFRKEGQNVTLSCEQNLNHDAMYWYRQDPGQGLRLIYYSQIVNDFQKGDIAEGYSVSREKKESFPLTVTSAQKNPTAFYLCASSSQEVNTEAFFGQGTRLTVV.

Of note for this clone: Other DNA sequences from this sample encode an identical CDR3 as well. This chain uses TRBV27 with TRBJ1-4; TRBD1 is a possible D gene (6 bases). There are 14 residues in the CDR3. The ends were cut back, 2 bases at V and 8 bases at J, with 12 bases in the middle. CDR1 and CDR2 (germline): MNHEY, SMNVEV (reference sequence). CDR3 amino acids: CASSLTGAGEKLFF. The CDR3 DNA is TGTGCCAGCAGTTTAACGGGGGCCGGGGAAAAACTGTTTTTT.

The chain employs TRBV6-5 and TRBJ2-7; no reliable D call. CDR3 length: 14 residues. Germline loops: CDR1 MNHEY, CDR2 SVGAGI. V was cut by 4 bases and J by 7 bases, with 17 bases left in between. CDR3 sequence reads: CASSSTGPLGEQYF. CDR3 in DNA: TGTGCCAGCAGTTCCACCGGGCCCCTGGGAGAGCAGTACTTC.

The chain links TRBV13 to TRBJ2-1; 7 bases are a match to TRBD1. Germline V gives CDR1 PRHDT, CDR2 FYEKMQ (reference sequence). V shed 1 base and J 8 bases; nucleotides not matched to a gene: 8. The CDR3 loop spans 15 amino acids. Here the CDR3 reads CASSLDIGGMDEQFF. As DNA, the CDR3 is TGTGCCAGCAGCTTAGATATAGGGGGCATGGATGAGCAGTTCTTC.

This chain joins TRBV4-1 and TRBJ2-5; D may be TRBD1 or TRBD2 (5 bases each). The CDR3 totals 13 residues. CDR1 MGHRA and CDR2 YSYEKL come from the germline V gene. The V gene lost 4 bases and the J gene lost 4 bases, with 10 bases spanning the gap. CDR3 residues: CASSPRDGETQYF. In nucleotides, the CDR3 is TGCGCCAGCAGCCCTCGGGACGGAGAGACCCAGTACTTC.

This clone has more than one count but fewer than ten. The CDR3 here is CASSEEQNTGYQETQYF. CDR3 nucleotide sequence: TGTGCCAGCAGTGAAGAACAGAATACCGGATATCAAGAGACCCAGTACTTC. The chain recombines TRBV25-1 with TRBJ2-5; no clear D. Germline CDR1 reads MGHDK; CDR2 reads SYGVNS. This CDR3 has 17 amino acids. The V and J ends lost 2 bases and 2 bases respectively, with 18 bases between them.

This clone has just a few counts. The rearrangement uses TRBV29-1 and TRBJ1-2; D remains unclear. The V end lost 5 bases, the J end lost 4 bases, and 20 bases lay between the germline ends. Looked up from germline, CDR1 is SQVTM and CDR2 is ANQGSEA. This CDR3 spans 15 amino acids. In DNA, the CDR3 is TGCAGCGTTCCCTTGAACCCGATAGGCAGCTATGGCTACACCTTC. Translating it yields CSVPLNPIGSYGYTF. Full variable domain (outside the CDR3, taken from reference TRBV29-1 and TRBJ1-2): SAVISQKPSRDICQRGTSLTIQCQVDSQVTMMFWYRQQPGQSLTLIATANQGSEATYESGFVIDKFPISRPNLTFSTLTVSNMSPEDSSIYLCSVPLNPIGSYGYTFGSGTRLTVV.

V gene TRBV5-5 combines with J gene TRBJ2-2, with D possibly being TRBD1 (6 bases). Between the trimmed V and J ends, which lost 3 bases and 1 base, there was a span of 10 bases. From germline, CDR1 is SGHKS and CDR2 YYEKEE (reference sequence). This CDR3 comprises 15 residues. The chain's CDR3 is CASSSKGVNTGELFF. The CDR3, as DNA: TGTGCCAGCAGCTCGAAGGGGGTGAACACCGGGGAGCTGTTTTTT.

This clone was picked up a small number of times. The J gene is TRBJ2-7, the V gene TRBV30; tentatively, D is TRBD1 (6 bases). Germline CDR1 reads GTSNPN; CDR2 reads SVGIG (reference sequence). The CDR3 contains 13 residues. V dropped 1 base and J dropped 6 bases, with 13 bases sitting between them. The CDR3: CAWSATTGSEQYF. The CDR3 coding sequence is TGTGCCTGGAGTGCCACGACAGGCTCCGAGCAGTACTTC. Combining the CDR3 with reference TRBV30 and TRBJ2-7 gives the whole variable domain SQTIHQWPATLVQPVGSPLSLECTVEGTSNPNLYWYRQAAGRGLQLLFYSVGIGQISSEVPQNLSASRPQDRQFILSSKKLLLSDSGFYLCAWSATTGSEQYFGPGTRLTVT.

V usage is TRBV5-1 and J usage is TRBJ1-6; D call uncertain. CDR3 length: 12 amino acids. Trimming shortened V by 0 bases and J by 6 bases, and 1 base separated the two germline ends. Germline V gene sequence: CDR1 SGHRS, CDR2 YFSETQ. The chain's CDR3 is CASSLGNSPLHF. The DNA for the CDR3 is TGCGCCAGCAGCTTGGGTAATTCACCCCTCCACTTT.

This clone occurred a few times. The chain joins TRBV7-2 to TRBJ1-1; perhaps TRBD1 as D (6 bases). This CDR3 is 14 amino acids long. Germline V lookup: CDR1 SGHTA, CDR2 FQGNSA. Between the trimmed V and J ends, which lost 1 base and 6 bases, there was a span of 12 bases. Written as DNA, the CDR3 is TGTGCCAGCAGCTTAGTTAGCAGGGGCGCTGAAGCTTTCTTT. It is translated as CASSLVSRGAEAFF.

The V call is TRBV5-6, the J call TRBJ2-4; 10 bases match TRBD1. The J segment lost 8 bases and the V segment lost 2 bases, leaving 7 bases of the junction unmatched. This CDR3 is built from 15 residues. Germline CDR1 SGHDT, CDR2 YYEEEE. CDR3 nucleotides: TGTGCCAGCAGCTTCCGACAGGGGGCCGTGGACATTCAGTACTTC. Translation gives CASSFRQGAVDIQYF.

This clone was detected many times. The V and J genes are TRBV2 and TRBJ2-5; the D gene is possibly TRBD1 (5 bases). Trimming took off 6 bases at V and 3 bases at J, with 14 bases between the two ends. Germline values: CDR1 SNHLY, CDR2 FYNNEI. This CDR3 region has 14 residues. The CDR3 DNA reads TGTGCCAGCAGGGCCACAGGATACGAAGAGACCCAGTACTTC. Its translation: CASRATGYEETQYF.

This clone appeared a few times. The chain links TRBV11-2 to TRBJ1-1, with D unresolved. Trimming took off 4 bases at V and 3 bases at J, with 12 bases between the two ends. CDR1 and CDR2 (germline): SGHAT, FQNNGV. This CDR3 region has 14 residues. CDR3 protein: CASSSFLDDTEAFF. As DNA, the CDR3 is TGTGCCAGCAGCTCGTTTCTGGACGACACTGAAGCTTTCTTT. The full variable domain, its missing parts supplied by reference TRBV11-2 and TRBJ1-1, is EAGVAQSPRYKIIEKRQSVAFWCNPISGHATLYWYQQILGQGPKLLIQFQNNGVVDDSQLPKDRFSAERLKGVDSTLKIQPAKLEDSAVYLCASSSFLDDTEAFFGQGTRLTVV.

This clone has just a few counts. This sequence joins TRBV29-1 and TRBJ1-1; D call uncertain. The CDR3 extends over 11 amino acids. V was shortened by 1 base and J by 6 bases, with 6 bases between the two germline ends. The germline V gene encodes CDR1 SQVTM and CDR2 ANQGSEA. Written as DNA, the CDR3 is TGCAGCGTTGAAGCCCAGTCTGAAGCTTTCTTT. It translates to CSVEAQSEAFF. Full variable domain (missing parts from reference TRBV29-1 and TRBJ1-1): SAVISQKPSRDICQRGTSLTIQCQVDSQVTMMFWYRQQPGQSLTLIATANQGSEATYESGFVIDKFPISRPNLTFSTLTVSNMSPEDSSIYLCSVEAQSEAFFGQGTRLTVV.

This rearrangement joins TRBV10-2 to TRBJ1-1; TRBD1 matches 10 bases. Trimming cost V 8 bases and J 10 bases; bases outside gene matches: 7. This CDR3 has 12 residues. CDR1 is WSHSY, CDR2 SAAADI, per germline. The CDR3 DNA reads TGCGCCAGCTCCGGGACAGGGGAGAGAGCTTTCTTT. Protein product: CASSGTGERAFF.

This clone was counted between two and nine times. The sample contains more than one DNA sequence encoding this CDR3. This chain connects TRBV5-1 to TRBJ1-5, with no clear D. CDR1 and CDR2 from the germline V gene are SGHRS and YFSETQ. V was clipped by 0 bases and J by 4 bases, with 8 bases between them. This CDR3 spans 14 amino acids. CDR3 protein: CASSLEGGNQPQHF. In DNA form, the CDR3 reads TGCGCCAGCAGCTTGGAGGGCGGGAATCAGCCCCAGCATTTT.

J is TRBJ1-2 and V is TRBV30; the D is unclear. Deletions cut 0 bases from V and 8 bases from J, with 13 bases between. The CDR3 is 13 amino acids. The germline gives CDR1 GTSNPN, CDR2 SVGIG (reference sequence). CDR3 protein: CAWSVSRQLGYTF. DNA for the CDR3: TGTGCCTGGAGTGTGAGCCGGCAGTTGGGCTACACCTTC.

The gene calls are TRBV5-6 and TRBJ1-1; D gene unclear. CDR1 is SGHDT, CDR2 YYEEEE, per germline. The CDR3 is made up of 14 amino acids. Trimming left V 5 bases short and J 7 bases short, with 18 bases between. The CDR3 bases are TGTGCCAGCAGGTTCCAGGTGGTGGCCTTTGAAGCTTTCTTT. Protein product: CASRFQVVAFEAFF.

V is TRBV9 and J is TRBJ1-6; D gene uncertain. Germline V gene sequence: CDR1 SGDLS, CDR2 YYNGEE. Trimming removed 0 bases at V and 8 bases at J, with 12 bases between. CDR3 length: 15 amino acids. DNA of the CDR3: TGTGCCAGCAGCGTAGATGGGGAATGGGATTCACCCCTCCACTTT. Protein sequence: CASSVDGEWDSPLHF.

The rearrangement links TRBV4-1 to TRBJ1-1; tentative D call: TRBD1 (5 bases). The V gene's germline CDR1 is MGHRA and CDR2 YSYEKL. The CDR3 is 15 amino acids. V lost 0 bases to trimming and J lost 5 bases, with 13 bases between them. CDR3 DNA: TGCGCCAGCAGCCAAGACAGGGCGGGGGGTACTGAAGCTTTCTTT. Amino acids: CASSQDRAGGTEAFF.